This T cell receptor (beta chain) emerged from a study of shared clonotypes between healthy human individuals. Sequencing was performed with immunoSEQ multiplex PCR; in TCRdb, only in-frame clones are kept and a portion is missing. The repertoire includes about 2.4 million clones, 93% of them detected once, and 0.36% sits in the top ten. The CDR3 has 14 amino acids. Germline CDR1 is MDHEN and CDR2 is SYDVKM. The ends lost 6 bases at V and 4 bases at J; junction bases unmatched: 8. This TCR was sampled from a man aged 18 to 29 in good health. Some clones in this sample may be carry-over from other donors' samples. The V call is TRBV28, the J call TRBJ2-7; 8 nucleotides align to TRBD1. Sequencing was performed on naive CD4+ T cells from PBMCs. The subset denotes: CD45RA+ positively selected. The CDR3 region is CASRGPGGAYEQYF. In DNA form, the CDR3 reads TGTGCCAGCAGGGGCCCAGGGGGCGCTTACGAGCAGTACTTC.